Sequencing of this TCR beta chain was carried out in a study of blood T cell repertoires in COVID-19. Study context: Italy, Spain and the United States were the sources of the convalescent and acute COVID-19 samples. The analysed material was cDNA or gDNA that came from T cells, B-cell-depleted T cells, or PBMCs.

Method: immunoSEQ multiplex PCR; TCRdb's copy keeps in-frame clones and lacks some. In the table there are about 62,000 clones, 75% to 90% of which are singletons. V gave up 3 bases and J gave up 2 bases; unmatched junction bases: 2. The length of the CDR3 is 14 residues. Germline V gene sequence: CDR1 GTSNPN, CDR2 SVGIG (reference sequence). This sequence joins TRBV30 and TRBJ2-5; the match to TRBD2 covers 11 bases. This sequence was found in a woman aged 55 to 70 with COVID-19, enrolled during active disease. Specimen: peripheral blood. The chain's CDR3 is CAWRVAGGQETQYF. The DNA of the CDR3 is TGTGCCTGGAGGGTAGCGGGAGGGCAAGAGACCCAGTACTTC. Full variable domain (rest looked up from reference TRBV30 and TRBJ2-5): SQTIHQWPATLVQPVGSPLSLECTVEGTSNPNLYWYRQAAGRGLQLLFYSVGIGQISSEVPQNLSASRPQDRQFILSSKKLLLSDSGFYLCAWRVAGGQETQYFGPGTRLLVL.